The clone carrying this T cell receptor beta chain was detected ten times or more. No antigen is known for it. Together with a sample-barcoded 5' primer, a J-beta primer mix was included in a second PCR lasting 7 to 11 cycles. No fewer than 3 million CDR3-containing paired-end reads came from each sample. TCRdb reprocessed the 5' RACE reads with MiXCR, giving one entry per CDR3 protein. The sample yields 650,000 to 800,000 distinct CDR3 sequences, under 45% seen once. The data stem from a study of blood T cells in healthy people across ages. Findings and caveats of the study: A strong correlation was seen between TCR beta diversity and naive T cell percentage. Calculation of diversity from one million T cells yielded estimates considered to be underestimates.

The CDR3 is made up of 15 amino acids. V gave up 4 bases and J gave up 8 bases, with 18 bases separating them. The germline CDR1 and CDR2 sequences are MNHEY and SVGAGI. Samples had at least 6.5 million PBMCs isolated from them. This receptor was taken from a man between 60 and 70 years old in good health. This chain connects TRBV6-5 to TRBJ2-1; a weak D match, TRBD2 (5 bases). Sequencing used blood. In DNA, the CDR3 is TGTGCCAGCAGTTCCTCGGACTTCCTTGGGGATGAGCAGTTCTTC. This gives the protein CASSSSDFLGDEQFF.